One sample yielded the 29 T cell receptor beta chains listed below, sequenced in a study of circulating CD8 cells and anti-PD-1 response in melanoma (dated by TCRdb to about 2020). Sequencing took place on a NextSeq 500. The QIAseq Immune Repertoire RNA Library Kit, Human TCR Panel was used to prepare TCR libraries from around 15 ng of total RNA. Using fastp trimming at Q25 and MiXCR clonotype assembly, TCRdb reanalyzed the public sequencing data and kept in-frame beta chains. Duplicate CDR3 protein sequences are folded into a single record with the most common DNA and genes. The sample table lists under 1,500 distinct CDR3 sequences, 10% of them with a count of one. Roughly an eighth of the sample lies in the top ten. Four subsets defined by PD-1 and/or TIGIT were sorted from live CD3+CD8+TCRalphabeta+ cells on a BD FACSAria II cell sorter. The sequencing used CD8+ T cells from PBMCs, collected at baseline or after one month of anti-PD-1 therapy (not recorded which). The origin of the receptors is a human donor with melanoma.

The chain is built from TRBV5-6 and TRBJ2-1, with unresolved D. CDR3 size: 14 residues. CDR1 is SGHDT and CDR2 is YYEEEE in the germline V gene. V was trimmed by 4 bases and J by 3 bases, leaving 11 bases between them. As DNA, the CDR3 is TGTGCCAGCAGCGCCGGCGGCTTCTACAATGAGCAGTTCTTC. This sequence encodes CASSAGGFYNEQFF.

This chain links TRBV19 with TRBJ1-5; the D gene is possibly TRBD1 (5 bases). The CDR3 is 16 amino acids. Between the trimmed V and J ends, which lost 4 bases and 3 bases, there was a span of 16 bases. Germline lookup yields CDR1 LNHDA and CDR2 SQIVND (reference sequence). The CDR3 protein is CASSTPFSGYNQPQHF. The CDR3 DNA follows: TGTGCCAGTAGTACCCCCTTTTCAGGGTACAATCAGCCCCAGCATTTT.

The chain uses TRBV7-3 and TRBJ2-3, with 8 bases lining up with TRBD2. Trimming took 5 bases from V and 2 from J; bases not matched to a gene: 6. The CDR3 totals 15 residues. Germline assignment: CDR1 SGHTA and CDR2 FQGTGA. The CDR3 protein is CASSRLASNTDTQYF. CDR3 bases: TGTGCCAGCAGCCGACTAGCGTCTAACACAGATACGCAGTATTTT.

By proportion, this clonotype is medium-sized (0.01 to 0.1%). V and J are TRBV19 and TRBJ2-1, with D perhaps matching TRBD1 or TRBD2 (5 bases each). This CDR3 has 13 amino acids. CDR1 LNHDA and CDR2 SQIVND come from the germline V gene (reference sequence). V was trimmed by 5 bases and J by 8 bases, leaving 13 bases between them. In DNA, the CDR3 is TGTGCCAGTAGTGACGGGACGATGGATGAGCAGTTCTTC. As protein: CASSDGTMDEQFF.

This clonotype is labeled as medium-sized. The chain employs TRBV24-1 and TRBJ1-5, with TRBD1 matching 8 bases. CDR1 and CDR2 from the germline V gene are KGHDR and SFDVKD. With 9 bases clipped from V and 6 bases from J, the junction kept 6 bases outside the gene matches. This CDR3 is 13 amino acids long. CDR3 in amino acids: CATAGGEGQPQHF. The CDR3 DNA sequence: TGTGCCACCGCAGGGGGCGAGGGTCAGCCCCAGCATTTT.

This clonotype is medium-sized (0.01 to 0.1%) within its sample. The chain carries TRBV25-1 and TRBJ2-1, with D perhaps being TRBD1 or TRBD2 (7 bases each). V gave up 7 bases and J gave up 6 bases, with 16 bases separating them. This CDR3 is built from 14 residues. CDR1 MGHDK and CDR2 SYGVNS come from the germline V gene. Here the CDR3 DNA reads TGTGCCAGCAACCCAGGGGGGGGGCCCAATGAGCAGTTCTTC. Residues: CASNPGGGPNEQFF.

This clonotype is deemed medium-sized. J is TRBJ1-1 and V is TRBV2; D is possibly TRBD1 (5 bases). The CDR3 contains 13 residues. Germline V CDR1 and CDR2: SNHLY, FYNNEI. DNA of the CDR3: TGTGCGAGCTGGGGAGGGGACAACACTGAAGCTTTCTTT. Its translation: CASWGGDNTEAFF.

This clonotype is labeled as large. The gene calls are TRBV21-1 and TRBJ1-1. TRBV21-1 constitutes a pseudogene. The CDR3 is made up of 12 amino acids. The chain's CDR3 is CASSKEYTEAFF. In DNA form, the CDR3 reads TGTGCCAGCAGCAAGGAGTACACTGAAGCTTTCTTT.

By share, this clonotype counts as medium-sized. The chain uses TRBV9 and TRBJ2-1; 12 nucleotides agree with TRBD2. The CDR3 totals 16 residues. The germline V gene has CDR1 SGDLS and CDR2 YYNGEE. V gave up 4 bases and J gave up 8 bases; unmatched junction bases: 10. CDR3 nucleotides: TGTGCCAGCAGCCCGACCCTGACTAGCGGGGGTTATGAGCAGTTCTTC. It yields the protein CASSPTLTSGGYEQFF.

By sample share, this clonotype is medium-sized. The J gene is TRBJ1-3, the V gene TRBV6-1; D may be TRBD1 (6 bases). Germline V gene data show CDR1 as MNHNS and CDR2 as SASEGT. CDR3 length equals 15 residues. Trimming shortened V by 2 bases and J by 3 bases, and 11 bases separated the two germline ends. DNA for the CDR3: TGTGCCAGCAGTGAAACAGGGTTAAATGGAAACACCATATATTTT. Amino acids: CASSETGLNGNTIYF.

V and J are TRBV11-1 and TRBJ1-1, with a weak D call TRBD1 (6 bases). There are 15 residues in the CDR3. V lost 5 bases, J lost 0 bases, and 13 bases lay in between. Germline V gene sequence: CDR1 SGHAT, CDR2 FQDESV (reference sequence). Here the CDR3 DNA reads TGTGCCAGCAGCCGCTTGGGGGGGCTGAACACTGAAGCTTTCTTT. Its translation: CASSRLGGLNTEAFF. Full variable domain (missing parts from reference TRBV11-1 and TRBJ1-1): EAEVAQSPRYKITEKSQAVAFWCDPISGHATLYWYRQILGQGPELLVQFQDESVVDDSQLPKDRFSAERLKGVDSTLKIQPAELGDSAMYLCASSRLGGLNTEAFFGQGTRLTVV.

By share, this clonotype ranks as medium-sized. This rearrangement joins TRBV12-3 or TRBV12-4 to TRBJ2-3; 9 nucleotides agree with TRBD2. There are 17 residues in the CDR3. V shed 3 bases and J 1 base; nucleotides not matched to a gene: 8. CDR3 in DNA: TGTGCCAGCAGTTTCCCCATGGGCGGGGGGGGCACAGATACGCAGTATTTT. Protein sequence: CASSFPMGGGGTDTQYF.

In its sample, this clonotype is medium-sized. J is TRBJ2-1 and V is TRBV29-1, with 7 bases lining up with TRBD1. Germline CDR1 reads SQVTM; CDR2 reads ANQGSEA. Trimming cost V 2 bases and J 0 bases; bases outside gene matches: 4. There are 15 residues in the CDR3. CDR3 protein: CSVENQGVSYNEQFF. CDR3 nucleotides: TGCAGCGTTGAAAATCAGGGGGTCTCCTACAATGAGCAGTTCTTC.

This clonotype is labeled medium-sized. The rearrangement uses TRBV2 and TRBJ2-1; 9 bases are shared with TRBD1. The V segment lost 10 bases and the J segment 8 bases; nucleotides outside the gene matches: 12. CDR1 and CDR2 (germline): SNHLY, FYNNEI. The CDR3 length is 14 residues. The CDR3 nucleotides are TGTGCCATAAACAAAAAGGGACAGGGCGATGAGCAGTTCTTC. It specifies CAINKKGQGDEQFF.

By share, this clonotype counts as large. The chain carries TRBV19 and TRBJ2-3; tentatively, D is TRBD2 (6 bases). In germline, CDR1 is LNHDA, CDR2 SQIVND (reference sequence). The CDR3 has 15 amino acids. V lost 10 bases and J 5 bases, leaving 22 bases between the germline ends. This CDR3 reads CANSNPGTPIDTQYF. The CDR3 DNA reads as TGTGCCAACTCGAACCCTGGGACTCCCATAGATACGCAGTATTTT. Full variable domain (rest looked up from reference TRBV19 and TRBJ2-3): DGGITQSPKYLFRKEGQNVTLSCEQNLNHDAMYWYRQDPGQGLRLIYYSQIVNDFQKGDIAEGYSVSREKKESFPLTVTSAQKNPTAFYLCANSNPGTPIDTQYFGPGTRLTVL.

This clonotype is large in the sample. The CDR3 DNA follows: TGTGCCAGCAGCCCCGGGCCGAACACTGAAGCTTTCTTT. It translates to CASSPGPNTEAFF. V is TRBV27 and J is TRBJ1-1, with no clear D. Germline CDR1 reads MNHEY; CDR2 reads SMNVEV (reference sequence). The CDR3 length is 13 residues. The germline V and J ends were trimmed by 6 bases and 1 base, with 9 bases remaining between them.

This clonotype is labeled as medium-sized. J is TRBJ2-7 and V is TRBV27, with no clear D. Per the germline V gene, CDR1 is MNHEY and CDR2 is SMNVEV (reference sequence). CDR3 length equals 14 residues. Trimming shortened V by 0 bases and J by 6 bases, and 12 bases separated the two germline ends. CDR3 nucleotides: TGTGCCAGCAGTTTATCCCAGGTTTCCCCCGAGCAGTACTTC. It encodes CASSLSQVSPEQYF.

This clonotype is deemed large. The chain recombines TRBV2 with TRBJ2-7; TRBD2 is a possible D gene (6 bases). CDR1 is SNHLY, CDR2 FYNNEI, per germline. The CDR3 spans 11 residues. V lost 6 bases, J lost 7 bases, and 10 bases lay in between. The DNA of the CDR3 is TGTGCCAGCAGCCCTGCGGGGGAGCAGTACTTC. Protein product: CASSPAGEQYF.

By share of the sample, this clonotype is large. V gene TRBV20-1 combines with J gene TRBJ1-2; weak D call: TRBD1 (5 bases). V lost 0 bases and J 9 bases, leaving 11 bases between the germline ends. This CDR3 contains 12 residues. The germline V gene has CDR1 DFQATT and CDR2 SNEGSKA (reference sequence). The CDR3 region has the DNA TGCAGTGCTAGAGATCTAGGGGCGAGCTACACCTTC. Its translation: CSARDLGASYTF.

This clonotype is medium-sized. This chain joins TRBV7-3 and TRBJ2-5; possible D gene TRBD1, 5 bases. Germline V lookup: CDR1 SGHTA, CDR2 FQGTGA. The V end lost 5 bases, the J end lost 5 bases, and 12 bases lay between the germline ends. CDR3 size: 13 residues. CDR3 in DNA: TGTGCCAGCAGCCCCCAGGGCTCGGAGACCCAGTACTTC. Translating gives CASSPQGSETQYF.

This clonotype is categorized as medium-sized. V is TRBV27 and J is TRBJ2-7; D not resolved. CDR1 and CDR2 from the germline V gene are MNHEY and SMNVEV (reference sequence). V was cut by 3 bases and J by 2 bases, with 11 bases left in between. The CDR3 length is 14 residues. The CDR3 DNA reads TGTGCCAGCAGTTTGGCGGACGGACCCTACGAGCAGTACTTC. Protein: CASSLADGPYEQYF.

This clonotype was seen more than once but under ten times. The CDR3 nucleotides are TGTGCCAGTAGTATTTACAGCAGCTCCTACAATGAGCAGTTCTTC. It is translated as CASSIYSSSYNEQFF. V usage is TRBV19 and J usage is TRBJ2-1; D is undetermined. The V gene's germline CDR1 is LNHDA and CDR2 SQIVND (reference sequence). Between the trimmed V and J ends, which lost 3 bases and 0 bases, there was a span of 9 bases. CDR3 length: 15 amino acids. The full variable domain, rest sourced from reference TRBV19 and TRBJ2-1, is DGGITQSPKYLFRKEGQNVTLSCEQNLNHDAMYWYRQDPGQGLRLIYYSQIVNDFQKGDIAEGYSVSREKKESFPLTVTSAQKNPTAFYLCASSIYSSSYNEQFFGPGTRLTVL.

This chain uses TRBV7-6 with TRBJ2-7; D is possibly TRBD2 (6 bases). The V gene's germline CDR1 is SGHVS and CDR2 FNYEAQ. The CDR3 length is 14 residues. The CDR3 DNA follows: TGTGCAAGCGGCTTAGGAGGGTCAGGCCCCGAGCAGTACTTC. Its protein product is CASGLGGSGPEQYF.

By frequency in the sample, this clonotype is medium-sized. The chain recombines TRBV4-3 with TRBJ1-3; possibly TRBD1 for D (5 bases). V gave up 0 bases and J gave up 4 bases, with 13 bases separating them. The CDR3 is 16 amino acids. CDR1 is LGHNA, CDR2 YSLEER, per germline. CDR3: CASSQDLPGTGNTIYF. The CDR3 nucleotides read TGCGCCAGCAGCCAAGATCTACCAGGGACGGGAAACACCATATATTTT.

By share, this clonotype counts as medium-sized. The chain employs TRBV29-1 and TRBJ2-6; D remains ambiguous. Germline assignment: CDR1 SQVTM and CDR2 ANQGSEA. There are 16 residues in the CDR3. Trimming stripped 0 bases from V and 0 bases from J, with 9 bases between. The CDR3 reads CSVEETETSGANVLTF. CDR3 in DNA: TGCAGCGTTGAAGAAACGGAAACCTCTGGGGCCAACGTCCTGACTTTC.

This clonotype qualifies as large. CDR3 sequence (DNA): TGTGCCAGCAGGGAAGATAACACTGAAGCTTTCTTT. Translating gives CASREDNTEAFF. This chain uses TRBV27 with TRBJ1-1, with D unresolved. The CDR3 consists of 12 residues. V was shortened by 6 bases and J by 2 bases, with 7 bases between the two germline ends. Germline CDR1 is MNHEY and CDR2 is SMNVEV (reference sequence).

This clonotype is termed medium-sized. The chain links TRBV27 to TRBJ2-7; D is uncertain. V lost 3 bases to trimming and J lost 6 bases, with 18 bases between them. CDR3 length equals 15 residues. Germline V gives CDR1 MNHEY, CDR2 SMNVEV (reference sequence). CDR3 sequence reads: CASSLSPILGSEQYF. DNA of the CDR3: TGTGCCAGCAGTTTGAGTCCCATTTTAGGGTCCGAGCAGTACTTC.

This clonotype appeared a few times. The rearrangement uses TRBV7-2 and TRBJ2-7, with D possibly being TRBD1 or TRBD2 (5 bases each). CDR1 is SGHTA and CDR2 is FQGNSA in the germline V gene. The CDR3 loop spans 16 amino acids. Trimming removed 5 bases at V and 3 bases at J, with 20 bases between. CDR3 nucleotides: TGTGCCAGCAGCCCCGTTGGGGGTCTCTTTGGCTACGAGCAGTACTTC. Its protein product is CASSPVGGLFGYEQYF.

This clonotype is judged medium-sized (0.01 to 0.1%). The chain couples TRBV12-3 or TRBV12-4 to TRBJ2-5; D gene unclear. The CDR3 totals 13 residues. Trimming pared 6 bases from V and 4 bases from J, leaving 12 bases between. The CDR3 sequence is CASSTPGRETQYF. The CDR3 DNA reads TGTGCCAGCAGCACCCCCGGCAGAGAGACCCAGTACTTC.